This T cell receptor (beta chain) is from a study of blood T cell repertoires in COVID-19. Germline-derived CDR1 and CDR2 are SNHLY and FYNNEI. CDR3 size: 14 residues. Trimming took 4 bases from V and 4 from J, leaving 13 bases between them. As originally analysed: Amplification of reference gene primers provided the estimated nucleated cell counts. Assay used: immunoSEQ multiplex PCR; TCRdb lists only in-frame clones, some missing. From that table come the V and J calls and clone size; the DNA was used to work out D and trimming. The data show more than 450,000 clones, around 90% seen once. The material sequenced was PBMCs or T cells enriched from blood (not recorded which). The chain combines TRBV2 with TRBJ1-2; D is possibly TRBD1 (5 bases). The receptor's source is a woman aged 18-35 years who had recovered from COVID-19. The CDR3 spells CASSASGGGYGYTF. The CDR3 DNA reads as TGTGCCAGCAGTGCCAGCGGGGGTGGCTATGGCTACACCTTC.